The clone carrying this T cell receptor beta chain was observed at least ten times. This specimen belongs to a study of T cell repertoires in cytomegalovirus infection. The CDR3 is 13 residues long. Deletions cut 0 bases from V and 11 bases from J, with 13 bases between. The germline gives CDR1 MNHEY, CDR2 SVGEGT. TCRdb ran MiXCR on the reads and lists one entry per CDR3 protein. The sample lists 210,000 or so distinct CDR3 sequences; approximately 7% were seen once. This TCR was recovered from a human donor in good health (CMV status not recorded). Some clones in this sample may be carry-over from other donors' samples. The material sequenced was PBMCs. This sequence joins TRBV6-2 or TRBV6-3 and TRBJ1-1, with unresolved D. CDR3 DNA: TGTGCCAGCAGTTACTCGAGGCCGCCCGGGGCTTTCTTT. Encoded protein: CASSYSRPPGAFF.